This T cell receptor beta chain is from a study of T-cell memory formation after mild COVID-19. General study results and limits: Memory sampled before infection contained some responding clones, suggesting cross-reactive memory joined. CD4/CD8 balance characterized clones contracting day 15 to 85, and CD4+ skew characterized later expanders.

Constant-segment primers served in 5'RACE that generated TCR alpha and TCR beta cDNA libraries bearing sample barcodes and UMIs. TCRdb reanalysed the 5' RACE reads using MiXCR and keeps one entry per CDR3 protein. Here the sample spans about 320,000 distinct CDR3 sequences, 14% being singletons. The germline V and J ends were trimmed by 4 bases and 0 bases, with 10 bases remaining between them. This CDR3 has 14 residues. Per the germline V gene, CDR1 is SQVTM and CDR2 is ANQGSEA. This clonotype has only a few counts. What it binds is not known. This TCR was recovered from a man aged 18-30 years who had mild COVID-19 (a few samples of this study predate the infection). Cell type and time point are not known. V is TRBV29-1 and J is TRBJ2-1; D gene unclear. Material for sequencing was PBMCs or a T cell subset sorted from them (not recorded which). The CDR3 coding sequence is TGCAGCGTTGTGTCACAAAGCTCCTACAATGAGCAGTTCTTC. Translating gives CSVVSQSSYNEQFF.